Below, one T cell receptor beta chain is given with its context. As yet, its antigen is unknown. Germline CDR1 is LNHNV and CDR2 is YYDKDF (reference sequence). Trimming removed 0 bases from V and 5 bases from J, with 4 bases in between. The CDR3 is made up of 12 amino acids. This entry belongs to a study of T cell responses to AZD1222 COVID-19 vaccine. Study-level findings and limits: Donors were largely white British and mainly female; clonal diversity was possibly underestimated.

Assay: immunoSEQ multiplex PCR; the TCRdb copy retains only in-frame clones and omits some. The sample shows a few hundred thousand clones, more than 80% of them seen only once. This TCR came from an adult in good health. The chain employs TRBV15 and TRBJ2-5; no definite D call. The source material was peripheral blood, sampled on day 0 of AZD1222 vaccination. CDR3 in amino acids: CATSRDRETQYF. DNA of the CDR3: TGTGCCACCAGCAGAGATCGGGAGACCCAGTACTTC. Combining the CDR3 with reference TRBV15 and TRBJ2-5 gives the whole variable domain DAMVIQNPRYQVTQFGKPVTLSCSQTLNHNVMYWYQQKSSQAPKLLFHYYDKDFNNEADTPDNFQSRRPNTSFCFLDIRSPGLGDTAMYLCATSRDRETQYFGPGTRLLVL.